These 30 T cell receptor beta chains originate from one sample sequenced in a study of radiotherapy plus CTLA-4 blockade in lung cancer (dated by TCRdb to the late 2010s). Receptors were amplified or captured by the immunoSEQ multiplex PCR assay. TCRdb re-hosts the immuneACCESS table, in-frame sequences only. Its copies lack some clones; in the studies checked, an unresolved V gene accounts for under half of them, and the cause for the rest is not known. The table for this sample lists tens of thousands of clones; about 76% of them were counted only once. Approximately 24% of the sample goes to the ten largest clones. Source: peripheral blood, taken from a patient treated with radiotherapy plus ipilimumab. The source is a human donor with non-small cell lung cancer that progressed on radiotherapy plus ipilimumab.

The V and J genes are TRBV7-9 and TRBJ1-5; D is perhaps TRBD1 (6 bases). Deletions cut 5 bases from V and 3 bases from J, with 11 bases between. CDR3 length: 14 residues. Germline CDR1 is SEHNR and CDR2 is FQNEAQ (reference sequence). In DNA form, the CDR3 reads TGTGCCAGCAGCCAAGGGGGGAACAATCAGCCCCAGCATTTT. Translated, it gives CASSQGGNNQPQHF.

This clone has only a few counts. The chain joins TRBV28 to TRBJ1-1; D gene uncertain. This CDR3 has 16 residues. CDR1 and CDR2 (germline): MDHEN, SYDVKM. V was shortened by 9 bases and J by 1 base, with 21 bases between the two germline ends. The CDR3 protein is CASTRSFGSPNTEAFF. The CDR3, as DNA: TGTGCCAGTACCCGTAGTTTCGGGTCTCCGAACACTGAAGCTTTCTTT. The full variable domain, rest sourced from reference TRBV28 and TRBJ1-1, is DVKVTQSSRYLVKRTGEKVFLECVQDMDHENMFWYRQDPGLGLRLIYFSYDVKMKEKGDIPEGYSVSREKKERFSLILESASTNQTSMYLCASTRSFGSPNTEAFFGQGTRLTVV.

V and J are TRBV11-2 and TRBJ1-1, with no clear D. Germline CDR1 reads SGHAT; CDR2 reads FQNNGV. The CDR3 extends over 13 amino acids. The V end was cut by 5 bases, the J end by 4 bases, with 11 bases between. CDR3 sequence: CASSTTAFTEAFF. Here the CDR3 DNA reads TGTGCCAGCAGCACCACGGCCTTCACTGAAGCTTTCTTT.

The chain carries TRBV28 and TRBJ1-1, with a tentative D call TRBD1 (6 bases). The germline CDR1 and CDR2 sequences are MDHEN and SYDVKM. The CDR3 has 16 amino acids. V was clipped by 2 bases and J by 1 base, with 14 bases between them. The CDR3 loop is CASSLRHRVTNTEAFF. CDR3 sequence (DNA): TGTGCCAGCAGTTTAAGACACAGGGTTACGAACACTGAAGCTTTCTTT.

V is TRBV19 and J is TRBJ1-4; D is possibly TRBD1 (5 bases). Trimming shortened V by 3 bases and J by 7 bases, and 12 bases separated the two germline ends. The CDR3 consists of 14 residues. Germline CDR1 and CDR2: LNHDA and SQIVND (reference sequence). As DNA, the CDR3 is TGTGCCAGTAGTATCGGGGCAGGTCGTGAAAAACTGTTTTTT. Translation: CASSIGAGREKLFF.

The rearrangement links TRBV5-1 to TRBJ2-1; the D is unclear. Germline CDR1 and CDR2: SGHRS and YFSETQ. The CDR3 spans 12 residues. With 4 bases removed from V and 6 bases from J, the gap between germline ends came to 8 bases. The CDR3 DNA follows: TGCGCCAGCAGCCCCTCCGGCAATGAGCAGTTCTTC. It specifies CASSPSGNEQFF.

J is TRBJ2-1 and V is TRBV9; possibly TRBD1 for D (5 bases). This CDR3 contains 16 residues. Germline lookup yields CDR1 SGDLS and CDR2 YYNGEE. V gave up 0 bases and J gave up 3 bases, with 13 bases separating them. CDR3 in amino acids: CASSVATGLGYNEQFF. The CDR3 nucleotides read TGTGCCAGCAGCGTAGCTACAGGTTTGGGCTACAATGAGCAGTTCTTC.

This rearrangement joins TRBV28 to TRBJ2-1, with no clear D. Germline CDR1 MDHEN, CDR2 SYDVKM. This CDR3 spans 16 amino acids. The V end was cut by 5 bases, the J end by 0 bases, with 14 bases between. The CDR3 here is CASSRETVSSYNEQFF. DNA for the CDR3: TGTGCCAGCAGTCGAGAGACTGTAAGCTCCTACAATGAGCAGTTCTTC.

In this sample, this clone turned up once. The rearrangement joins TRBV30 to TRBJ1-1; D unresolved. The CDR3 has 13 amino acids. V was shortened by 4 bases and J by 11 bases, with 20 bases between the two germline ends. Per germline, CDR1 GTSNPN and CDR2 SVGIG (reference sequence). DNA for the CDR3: TGTGCCTGGACCCCTGCCCTGGGAGGAGAGGCTTTCTTT. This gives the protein CAWTPALGGEAFF.

CDR3 nucleotides: TGCGCCAGCAGCTTGGGGTCGGGACAGGGGGCGACGACAAAAGGGTACTTC. Translated: CASSLGSGQGATTKGYF. This chain joins TRBV5-1 and TRBJ2-7; 12 bases are shared with TRBD1. The trim removed 0 bases at V and 12 bases at J, leaving 16 bases unmatched. CDR1 is SGHRS and CDR2 is YFSETQ in the germline V gene. The CDR3 runs 17 residues.

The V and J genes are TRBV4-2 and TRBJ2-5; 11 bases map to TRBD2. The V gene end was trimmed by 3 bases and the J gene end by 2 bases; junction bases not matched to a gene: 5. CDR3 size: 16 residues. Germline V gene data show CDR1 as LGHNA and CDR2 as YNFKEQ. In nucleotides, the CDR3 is TGTGCCAGCAGCCAGGAGGTAGCGGGGGGGCAAGAGACCCAGTACTTC. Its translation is CASSQEVAGGQETQYF.

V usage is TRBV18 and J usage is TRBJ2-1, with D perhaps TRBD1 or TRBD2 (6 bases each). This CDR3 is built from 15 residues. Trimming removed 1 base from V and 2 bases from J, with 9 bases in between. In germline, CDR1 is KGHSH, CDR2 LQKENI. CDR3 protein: CASSPRGAPYNEQFF. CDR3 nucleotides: TGTGCCAGCTCACCACGGGGGGCTCCCTACAATGAGCAGTTCTTC.

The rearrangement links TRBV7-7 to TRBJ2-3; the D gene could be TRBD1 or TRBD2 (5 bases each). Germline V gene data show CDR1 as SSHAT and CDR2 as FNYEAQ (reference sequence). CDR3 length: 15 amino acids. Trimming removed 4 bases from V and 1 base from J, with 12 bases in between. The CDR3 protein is CASSSGTSRTDTQYF. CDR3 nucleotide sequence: TGTGCCAGCAGCTCCGGGACCTCTCGCACAGATACGCAGTATTTT.

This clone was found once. The CDR3 nucleotides read TGTGCCAGCAGCTTATTCGGACAAGGATATGGCTACACCTTC. Amino acids: CASSLFGQGYGYTF. The V gene is TRBV11-1, the J gene TRBJ1-2; D possibly corresponds to TRBD1 (5 bases). Germline-derived CDR1 and CDR2 are SGHAT and FQDESV (reference sequence). The CDR3 consists of 14 residues. V was trimmed by 2 bases and J by 5 bases, leaving 12 bases between them.

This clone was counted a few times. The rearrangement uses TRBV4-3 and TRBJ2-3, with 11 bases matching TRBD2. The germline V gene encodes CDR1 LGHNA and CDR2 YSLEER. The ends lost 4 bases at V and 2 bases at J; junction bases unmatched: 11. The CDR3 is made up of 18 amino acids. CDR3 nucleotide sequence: TGCGCCAGCAGCCTATCGCAGGCTAGCGGGGGGACCACAGATACGCAGTATTTT. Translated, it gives CASSLSQASGGTTDTQYF.

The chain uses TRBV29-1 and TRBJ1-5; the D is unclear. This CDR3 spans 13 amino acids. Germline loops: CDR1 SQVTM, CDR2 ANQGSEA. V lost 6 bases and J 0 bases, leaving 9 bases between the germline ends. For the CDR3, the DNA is TGCAGCGTCGAGGAGAATAGCAATCAGCCCCAGCATTTT. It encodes CSVEENSNQPQHF. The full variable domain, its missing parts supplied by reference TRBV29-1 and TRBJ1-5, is SAVISQKPSRDICQRGTSLTIQCQVDSQVTMMFWYRQQPGQSLTLIATANQGSEATYESGFVIDKFPISRPNLTFSTLTVSNMSPEDSSIYLCSVEENSNQPQHFGDGTRLSIL.

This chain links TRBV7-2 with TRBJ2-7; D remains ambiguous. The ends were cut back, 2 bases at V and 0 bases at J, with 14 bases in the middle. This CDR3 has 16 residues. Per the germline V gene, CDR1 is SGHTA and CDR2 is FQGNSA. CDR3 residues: CASSLTEPSSSYEQYF. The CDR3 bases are TGTGCCAGCAGCTTAACAGAACCTTCTAGCTCCTACGAGCAGTACTTC. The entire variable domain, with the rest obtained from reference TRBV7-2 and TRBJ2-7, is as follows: GAGVSQSPSNKVTEKGKDVELRCDPISGHTALYWYRQSLGQGLEFLIYFQGNSAPDKSGLPSDRFSAERTGGSVSTLTIQRTQQEDSAVYLCASSLTEPSSSYEQYFGPGTRLTVT.

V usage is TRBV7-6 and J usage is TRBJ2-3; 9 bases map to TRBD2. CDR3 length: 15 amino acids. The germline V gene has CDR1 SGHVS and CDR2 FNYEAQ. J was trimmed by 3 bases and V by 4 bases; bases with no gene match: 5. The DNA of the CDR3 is TGTGCCAGCAGCTCAGTGACTAGCGGAACAGATACGCAGTATTTT. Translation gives CASSSVTSGTDTQYF.

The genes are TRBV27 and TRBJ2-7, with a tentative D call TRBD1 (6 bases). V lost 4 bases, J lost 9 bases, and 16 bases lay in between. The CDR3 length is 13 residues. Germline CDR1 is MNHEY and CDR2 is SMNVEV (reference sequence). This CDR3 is CASSSTGSSVQYF. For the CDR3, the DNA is TGTGCCAGCAGTTCGACAGGCTCCTCAGTGCAGTACTTC.

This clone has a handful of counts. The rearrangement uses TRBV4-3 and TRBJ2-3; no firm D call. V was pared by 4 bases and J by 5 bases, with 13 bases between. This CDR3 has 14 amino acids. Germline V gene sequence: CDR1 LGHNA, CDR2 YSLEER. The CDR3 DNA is TGCGCCAGCAGCCCCGCACCAGGCAGAGATACGCAGTATTTT. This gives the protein CASSPAPGRDTQYF.

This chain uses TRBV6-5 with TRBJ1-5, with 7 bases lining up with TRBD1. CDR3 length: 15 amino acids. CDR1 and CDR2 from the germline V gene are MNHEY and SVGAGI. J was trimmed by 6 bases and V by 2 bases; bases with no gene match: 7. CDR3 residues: CASSYAAGGGQPQHF. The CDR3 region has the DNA TGTGCCAGCAGTTACGCGGCAGGGGGAGGTCAGCCCCAGCATTTT.

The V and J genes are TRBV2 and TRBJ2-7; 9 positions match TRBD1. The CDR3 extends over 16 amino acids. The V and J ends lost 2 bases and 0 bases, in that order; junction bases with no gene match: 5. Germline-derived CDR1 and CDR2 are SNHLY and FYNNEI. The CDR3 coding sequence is TGTGCCAGCAGTGAAAGCCGGACAGGGGACTCCTACGAGCAGTACTTC. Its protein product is CASSESRTGDSYEQYF.

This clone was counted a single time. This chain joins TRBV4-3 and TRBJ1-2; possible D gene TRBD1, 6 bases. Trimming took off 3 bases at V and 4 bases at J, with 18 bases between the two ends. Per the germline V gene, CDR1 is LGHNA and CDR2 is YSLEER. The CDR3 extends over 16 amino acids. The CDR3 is CASSQGRGASVYGYTF. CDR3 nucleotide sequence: TGCGCCAGCAGCCAGGGAAGGGGGGCCAGCGTCTATGGCTACACCTTC.

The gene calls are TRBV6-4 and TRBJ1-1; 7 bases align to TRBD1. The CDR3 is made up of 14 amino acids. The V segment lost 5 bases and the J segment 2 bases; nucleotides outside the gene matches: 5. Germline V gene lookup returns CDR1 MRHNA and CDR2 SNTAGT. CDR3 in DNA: TGTGCCAGCAGTAAAGGGGGCGCAAACACTGAAGCTTTCTTT. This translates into CASSKGGANTEAFF.

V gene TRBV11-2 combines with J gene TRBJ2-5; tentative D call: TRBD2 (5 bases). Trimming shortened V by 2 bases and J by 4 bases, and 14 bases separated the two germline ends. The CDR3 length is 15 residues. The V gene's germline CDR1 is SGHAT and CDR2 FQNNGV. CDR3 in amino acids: CASSLSSGVGETQYF. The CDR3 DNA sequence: TGTGCCAGCAGCTTATCCTCCGGGGTGGGAGAGACCCAGTACTTC.

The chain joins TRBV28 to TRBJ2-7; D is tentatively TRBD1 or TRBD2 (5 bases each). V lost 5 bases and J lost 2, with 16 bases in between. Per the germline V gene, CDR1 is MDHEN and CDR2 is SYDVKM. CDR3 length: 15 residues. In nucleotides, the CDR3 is TGTGCCAGCAGTCTCCTAGGGGACGGGACCTACGAGCAGTACTTC. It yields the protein CASSLLGDGTYEQYF.

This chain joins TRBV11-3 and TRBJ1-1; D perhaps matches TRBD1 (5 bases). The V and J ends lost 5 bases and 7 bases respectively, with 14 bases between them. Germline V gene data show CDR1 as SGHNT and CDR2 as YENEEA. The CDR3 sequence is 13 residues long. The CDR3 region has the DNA TGTGCCAGCAGCCTGGGACCGCAAAATGAAGCTTTCTTT. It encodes CASSLGPQNEAFF.

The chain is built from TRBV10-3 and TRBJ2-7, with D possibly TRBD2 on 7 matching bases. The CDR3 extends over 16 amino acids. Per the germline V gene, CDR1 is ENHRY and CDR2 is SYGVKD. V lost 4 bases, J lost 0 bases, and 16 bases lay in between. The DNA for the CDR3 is TGTGCCATCAGTGGAGGGGGGGTAGGCAGCTCCTACGAGCAGTACTTC. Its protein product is CAISGGGVGSSYEQYF.

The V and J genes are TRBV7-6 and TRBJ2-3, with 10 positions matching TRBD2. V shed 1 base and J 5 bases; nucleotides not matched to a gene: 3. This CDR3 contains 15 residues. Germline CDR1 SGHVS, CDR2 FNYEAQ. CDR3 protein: CASSLESGGGDTQYF. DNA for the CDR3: TGTGCCAGCAGCTTAGAGAGCGGGGGGGGAGATACGCAGTATTTT.

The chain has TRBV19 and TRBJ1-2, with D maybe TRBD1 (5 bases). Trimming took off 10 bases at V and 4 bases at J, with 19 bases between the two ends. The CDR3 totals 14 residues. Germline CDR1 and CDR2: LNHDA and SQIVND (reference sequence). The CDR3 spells CATSPPGDPYGYTF. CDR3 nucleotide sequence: TGTGCCACCTCCCCCCCGGGGGACCCCTATGGCTACACCTTC.